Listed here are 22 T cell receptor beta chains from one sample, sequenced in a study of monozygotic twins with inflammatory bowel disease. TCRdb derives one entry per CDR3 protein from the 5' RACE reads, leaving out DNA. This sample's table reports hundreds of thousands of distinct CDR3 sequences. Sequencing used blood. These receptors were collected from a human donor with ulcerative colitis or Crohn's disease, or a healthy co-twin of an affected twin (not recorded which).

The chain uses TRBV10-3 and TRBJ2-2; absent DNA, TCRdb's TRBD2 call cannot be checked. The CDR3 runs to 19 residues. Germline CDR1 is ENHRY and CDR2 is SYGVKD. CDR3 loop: CAISDPLVSGRANTGELFF.

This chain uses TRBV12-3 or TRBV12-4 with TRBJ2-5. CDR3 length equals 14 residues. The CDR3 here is CASTLGYEQETQYF.

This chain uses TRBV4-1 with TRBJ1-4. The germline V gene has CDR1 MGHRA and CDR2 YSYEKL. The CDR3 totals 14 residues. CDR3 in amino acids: CASSQEAELDGLFF.

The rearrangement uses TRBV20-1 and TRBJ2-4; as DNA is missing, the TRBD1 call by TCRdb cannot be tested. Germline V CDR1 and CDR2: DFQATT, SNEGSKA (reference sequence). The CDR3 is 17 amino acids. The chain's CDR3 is CSARALGTGGDGDIQYF.

The CDR3 sequence is CASFYRASFEAFF. This chain links TRBV28 with TRBJ1-1. This CDR3 has 13 amino acids. Germline values: CDR1 MDHEN, CDR2 SYDVKM.

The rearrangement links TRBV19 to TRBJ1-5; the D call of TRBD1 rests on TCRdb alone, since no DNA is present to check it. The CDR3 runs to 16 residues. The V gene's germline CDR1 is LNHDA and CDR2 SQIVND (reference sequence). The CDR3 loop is CASSIWGQGINQPQHF.

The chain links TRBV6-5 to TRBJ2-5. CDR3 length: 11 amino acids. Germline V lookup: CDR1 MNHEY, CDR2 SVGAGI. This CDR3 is CASSYMQTQYF.

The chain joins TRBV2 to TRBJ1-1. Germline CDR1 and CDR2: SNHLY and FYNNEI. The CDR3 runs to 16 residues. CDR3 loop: CASSGEVRASNTEAFF. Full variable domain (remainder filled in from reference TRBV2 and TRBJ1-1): EPEVTQTPSHQVTQMGQEVILRCVPISNHLYFYWYRQILGQKVEFLVSFYNNEISEKSEIFDDQFSVERPDGSNFTLKIRSTKLEDSAMYFCASSGEVRASNTEAFFGQGTRLTVV.

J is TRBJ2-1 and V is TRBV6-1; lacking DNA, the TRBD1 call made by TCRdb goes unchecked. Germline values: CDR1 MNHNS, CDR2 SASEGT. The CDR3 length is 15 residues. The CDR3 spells CATAGRTTKGNEQFF.

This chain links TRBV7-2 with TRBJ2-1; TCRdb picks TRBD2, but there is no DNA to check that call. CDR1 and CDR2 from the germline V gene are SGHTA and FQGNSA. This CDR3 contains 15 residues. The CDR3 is CASSFRLAGDNEQFF.

The CDR3 protein is CASSGPMNTEAFF. The rearrangement links TRBV5-1 to TRBJ1-1. In germline, CDR1 is SGHRS, CDR2 YFSETQ. The CDR3 covers 13 residues.

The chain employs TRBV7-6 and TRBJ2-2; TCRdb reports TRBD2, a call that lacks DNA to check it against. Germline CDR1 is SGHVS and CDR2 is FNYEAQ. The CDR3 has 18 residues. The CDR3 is CASSLALRGARNTGELFF.

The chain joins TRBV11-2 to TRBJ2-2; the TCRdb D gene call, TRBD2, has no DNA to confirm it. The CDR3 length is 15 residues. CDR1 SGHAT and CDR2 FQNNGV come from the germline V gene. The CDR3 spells CASGGGTSKAGELFF.

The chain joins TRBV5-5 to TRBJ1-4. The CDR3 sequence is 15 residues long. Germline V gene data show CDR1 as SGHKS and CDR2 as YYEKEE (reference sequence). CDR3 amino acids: CASLFGASTNEKLFF.

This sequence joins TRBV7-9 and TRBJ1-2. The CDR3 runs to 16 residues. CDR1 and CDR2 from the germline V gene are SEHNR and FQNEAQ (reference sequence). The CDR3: CASSLEWSPRTYGYTF.

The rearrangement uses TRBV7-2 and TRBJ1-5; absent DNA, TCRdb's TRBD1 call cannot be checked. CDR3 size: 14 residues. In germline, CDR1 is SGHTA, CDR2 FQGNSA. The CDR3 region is CASSVRGRDQPQHF.

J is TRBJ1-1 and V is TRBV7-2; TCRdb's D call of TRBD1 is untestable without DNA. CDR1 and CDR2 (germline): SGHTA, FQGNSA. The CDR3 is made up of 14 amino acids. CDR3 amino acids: CASSLAYLGSGAFF.

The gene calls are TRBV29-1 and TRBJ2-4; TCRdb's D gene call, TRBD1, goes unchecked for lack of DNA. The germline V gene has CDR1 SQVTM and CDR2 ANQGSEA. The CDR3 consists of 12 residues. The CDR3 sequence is CSILVSPGIQYF.

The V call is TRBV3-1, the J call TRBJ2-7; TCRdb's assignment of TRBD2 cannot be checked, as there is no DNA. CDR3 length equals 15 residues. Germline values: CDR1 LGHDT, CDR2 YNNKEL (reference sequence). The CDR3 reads CASSISGREAYEQYF.

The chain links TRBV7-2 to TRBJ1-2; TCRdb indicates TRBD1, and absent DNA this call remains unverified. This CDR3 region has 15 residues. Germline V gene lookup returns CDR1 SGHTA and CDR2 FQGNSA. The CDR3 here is CASSANRGFLQGYTF.

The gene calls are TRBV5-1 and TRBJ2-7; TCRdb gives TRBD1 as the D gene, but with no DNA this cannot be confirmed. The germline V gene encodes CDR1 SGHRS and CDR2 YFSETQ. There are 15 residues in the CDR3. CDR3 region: CASSPNRDRPYEQYF. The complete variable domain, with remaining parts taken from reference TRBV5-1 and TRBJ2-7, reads KAGVTQTPRYLIKTRGQQVTLSCSPISGHRSVSWYQQTPGQGLQFLFEYFSETQRNKGNFPGRFSGRQFSNSRSEMNVSTLELGDSALYLCASSPNRDRPYEQYFGPGTRLTVT.

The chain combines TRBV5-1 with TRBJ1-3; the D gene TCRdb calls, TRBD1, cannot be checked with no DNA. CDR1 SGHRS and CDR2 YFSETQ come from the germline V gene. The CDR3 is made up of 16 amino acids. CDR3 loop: CASSLAPPGSGNTIYF.